The 28 T cell receptor beta chains in this list originate from one sample, sequenced in a study of identical twins. TCRdb redid the calling of the 5' RACE reads with MiXCR, one entry per CDR3 protein. Among 500,000 to 600,000 distinct CDR3 sequences listed, about 20% were seen once. This sample was also put to use in a study of T cells expressing NK-cell markers.

The specimen sequenced was CD4+ T cells sorted from blood. The receptors were gathered from a woman aged 18-30 years in good health.

The chain recombines TRBV29-1 with TRBJ2-5, with D perhaps TRBD2 (6 bases). CDR1 SQVTM and CDR2 ANQGSEA come from the germline V gene. The CDR3 spans 13 residues. V was pared by 5 bases and J by 5 bases, with 15 bases between. The CDR3 bases are TGCAGCGTTACACCCCAAAGCGGGGAGACCCAGTACTTC. Protein sequence: CSVTPQSGETQYF.

This chain connects TRBV5-1 to TRBJ2-5, with 8 bases aligning to TRBD1. The germline CDR1 and CDR2 sequences are SGHRS and YFSETQ. The CDR3 contains 12 residues. After removal of 7 bases from V and 2 bases from J, the junction contained 1 base not matched to a gene. The CDR3 is CASGQGQETQYF. CDR3 DNA sequence: TGCGCCAGCGGACAGGGACAAGAGACCCAGTACTTC.

In this sample, this clonotype turned up a few times. The genes are TRBV18 and TRBJ2-5; 7 bases line up with TRBD2. Looked up from germline, CDR1 is KGHSH and CDR2 is LQKENI. The CDR3 runs to 17 residues. J was trimmed by 4 bases and V by 3 bases; bases with no gene match: 14. CDR3 sequence: CASSPSRGTTGGETQYF. CDR3 DNA: TGTGCCAGCTCACCGTCGCGGGGAACGACGGGAGGAGAGACCCAGTACTTC. Complete variable domain (other parts from reference TRBV18 and TRBJ2-5): NAGVMQNPRHLVRRRGQEARLRCSPMKGHSHVYWYRQLPEEGLKFMVYLQKENIIDESGMPKERFSAEFPKEGPSILRIQQVVRGDSAAYFCASSPSRGTTGGETQYFGPGTRLLVL.

This chain joins TRBV20-1 and TRBJ2-1, with TRBD2 identical over 10 bases. V lost 5 bases and J lost 6; bases outside the gene matches: 4. This CDR3 is built from 13 residues. Germline assignment: CDR1 DFQATT and CDR2 SNEGSKA (reference sequence). The CDR3 protein is CSAASGSSNEQFF. The CDR3, as DNA: TGCAGTGCTGCTAGCGGGAGCTCCAATGAGCAGTTCTTC.

This clonotype has more than one count but fewer than ten. The rearrangement links TRBV6-5 to TRBJ1-2, with D perhaps TRBD1 (5 bases). Trimming stripped 4 bases from V and 2 bases from J, with 14 bases between. Germline CDR1 MNHEY, CDR2 SVGAGI. The CDR3 length is 15 residues. CDR3 nucleotides: TGTGCCAGCAGTTCAAGGGACTCCCTAAACTATGGCTACACCTTC. This codes for CASSSRDSLNYGYTF.

This clonotype has a count of ten or more. This rearrangement joins TRBV18 to TRBJ2-7; 11 nucleotides match TRBD1. Germline V gives CDR1 KGHSH, CDR2 LQKENI. This CDR3 is 15 amino acids long. With 3 bases clipped from V and 2 bases from J, the junction kept 3 bases outside the gene matches. The CDR3 protein is CASSPPGQGAYEQYF. CDR3 bases: TGTGCCAGCTCACCGCCGGGACAGGGGGCCTACGAGCAGTACTTC.

This clonotype was observed a handful of times. This chain connects TRBV29-1 to TRBJ1-1; D ambiguous. Germline V gives CDR1 SQVTM, CDR2 ANQGSEA. The CDR3 extends over 13 amino acids. V was trimmed by 8 bases and J by 3 bases, leaving 16 bases between them. Written as DNA, the CDR3 is TGCAGCTCGACGTTGACCGGGGACACTGAAGCTTTCTTT. Its protein product is CSSTLTGDTEAFF.

V is TRBV20-1 and J is TRBJ2-3, with D possibly being TRBD2 (6 bases). Trimming pared 6 bases from V and 6 bases from J, leaving 10 bases between. Germline V CDR1 and CDR2: DFQATT, SNEGSKA (reference sequence). This CDR3 region has 11 residues. CDR3 in DNA: TGCAGTGCAGAGGAGGGGGATACGCAGTATTTT. Protein: CSAEEGDTQYF.

The rearrangement joins TRBV24-1 to TRBJ1-2; D call uncertain. In germline, CDR1 is KGHDR, CDR2 SFDVKD. The CDR3 loop spans 15 amino acids. The V end lost 2 bases, the J end lost 6 bases, and 15 bases lay between the germline ends. CDR3 in amino acids: CATSDSSRPTNGYTF. The CDR3 coding sequence is TGTGCCACCAGTGATTCATCCAGACCCACAAATGGCTACACCTTC.

The rearrangement joins TRBV19 to TRBJ1-5, with TRBD1 as a possible D gene (5 bases). Germline V gene lookup returns CDR1 LNHDA and CDR2 SQIVND (reference sequence). This CDR3 is built from 15 residues. The V end was cut by 0 bases, the J end by 5 bases, with 11 bases between. DNA of the CDR3: TGTGCCAGTAGTATAGATGCCCGGGGCGATCAGCCCCAGCATTTT. It translates to CASSIDARGDQPQHF.

This clonotype has only a few counts. This chain joins TRBV6-2 or TRBV6-3 and TRBJ2-1; D is ambiguous. Per the germline V gene, CDR1 is MNHEY and CDR2 is SVGEGT. The CDR3 is made up of 11 amino acids. V was cut by 2 bases and J by 15 bases, with 11 bases left in between. CDR3 in DNA: TGTGCCAGCAGTTACCTCGGCCAAGGGTTCTTC. This sequence encodes CASSYLGQGFF.

This clonotype was seen ten or more times. The chain joins TRBV20-1 to TRBJ2-7; D unresolved. The CDR3 is made up of 11 amino acids. The V end lost 5 bases, the J end lost 3 bases, and 8 bases lay between the germline ends. Germline V gene sequence: CDR1 DFQATT, CDR2 SNEGSKA (reference sequence). The CDR3 reads CSALRYYEQYF. DNA for the CDR3: TGCAGTGCTCTTCGTTACTACGAGCAGTACTTC.

The genes are TRBV10-1 and TRBJ2-7; D is possibly TRBD2 (5 bases). Germline CDR1 and CDR2: WNHNN and SYGVQD (reference sequence). CDR3 length: 15 residues. Trimming shortened V by 3 bases and J by 0 bases, and 12 bases separated the two germline ends. The CDR3 coding sequence is TGCGCCAGCAGTGAAGGTTTAGGGAGCTCCTACGAGCAGTACTTC. Its protein is CASSEGLGSSYEQYF.

This clonotype was seen a few times. The chain couples TRBV20-1 to TRBJ2-1; 10 positions agree with TRBD2. Germline assignment: CDR1 DFQATT and CDR2 SNEGSKA (reference sequence). This CDR3 spans 13 amino acids. The junction had 12 bases not matched to a gene; V was cut back by 3 bases and J by 16 bases. CDR3 DNA sequence: TGCAGTGCTAGCCGCCATACTAGCGGGAATATTTTCTTC. This translates into CSASRHTSGNIFF.

This clonotype was seen more than once but under ten times. V usage is TRBV7-9 and J usage is TRBJ2-2; no clear D gene. Deletions cut 1 base from V and 8 bases from J, with 11 bases between. Germline CDR1 is SEHNR and CDR2 is FQNEAQ (reference sequence). The CDR3 contains 14 residues. The CDR3 nucleotides read TGTGCCAGCAGCTTAGAAGGGTTCCCGGGGGAGCTGTTTTTT. It yields the protein CASSLEGFPGELFF.

The chain carries TRBV20-1 and TRBJ2-7; TRBD2 matches 8 bases. V lost 1 base, J lost 4 bases, and 6 bases stayed unmatched. The CDR3 consists of 14 residues. Germline V gives CDR1 DFQATT, CDR2 SNEGSKA (reference sequence). CDR3 sequence: CSARAARGGYEQYF. The CDR3 coding sequence is TGCAGTGCTAGAGCGGCTCGGGGGGGGTACGAGCAGTACTTC.

This chain joins TRBV20-1 and TRBJ1-1, with 8 bases that match TRBD1. This CDR3 has 12 residues. Germline V gene lookup returns CDR1 DFQATT and CDR2 SNEGSKA (reference sequence). Losses at the gene ends were 6 bases for V and 5 bases for J; bases not matched to a gene: 5. The CDR3 coding sequence is TGCAGTGCCCCGGACAGGGTAACTGAAGCTTTCTTT. Its protein product is CSAPDRVTEAFF.

In this sample, this clonotype turned up a few times. V and J are TRBV7-9 and TRBJ2-1, with D perhaps matching TRBD1 (5 bases). The CDR3 consists of 13 residues. Germline loops: CDR1 SEHNR, CDR2 FQNEAQ (reference sequence). Trimming removed 2 bases from V and 7 bases from J, with 9 bases in between. Written as DNA, the CDR3 is TGTGCCAGCAGCTTAAAGGGGTGGAATGAGCAGTTCTTC. It specifies CASSLKGWNEQFF.

This clonotype was seen a handful of times. This chain links TRBV11-2 with TRBJ2-3; 7 nucleotides align to TRBD2. Germline V gene lookup returns CDR1 SGHAT and CDR2 FQNNGV. Trimming took 2 bases from V and 1 from J; bases not matched to a gene: 9. The CDR3 consists of 17 residues. The CDR3 loop reads CASSLNHGLAGTDTQYF. The CDR3 bases are TGTGCCAGCAGCTTAAATCATGGCCTAGCGGGCACAGATACGCAGTATTTT.

This chain uses TRBV6-2 or TRBV6-3 with TRBJ2-1; 8 bases fit TRBD2. This CDR3 has 15 residues. Germline V gene sequence: CDR1 MNHEY, CDR2 SVGEGT. Germline trimming cut 7 bases from V and 2 bases from J; bases unmatched to any gene: 7. The CDR3 loop reads CASTHRGRPYNEQFF. In DNA, the CDR3 is TGTGCCAGCACTCATCGCGGGAGGCCCTACAATGAGCAGTTCTTC.

This chain connects TRBV6-5 to TRBJ2-3; D remains unclear. The germline gives CDR1 MNHEY, CDR2 SVGAGI. V gave up 3 bases and J gave up 2 bases, with 12 bases separating them. This CDR3 is 15 amino acids long. This chain's CDR3 is CASSYARSLTDTQYF. CDR3 nucleotides: TGTGCCAGCAGTTATGCCCGTAGCCTCACAGATACGCAGTATTTT.

This chain uses TRBV10-3 with TRBJ2-1; 8 bases fit TRBD2. CDR1 is ENHRY, CDR2 SYGVKD, per germline. The CDR3 sequence is 12 residues long. The V gene end was trimmed by 4 bases and the J gene end by 8 bases; junction bases not matched to a gene: 1. The CDR3 loop reads CAISAGRDEQFF. CDR3 nucleotide sequence: TGTGCCATCAGTGCCGGGAGGGATGAGCAGTTCTTC.

In this sample, this clonotype turned up a few times. This chain's CDR3 is CASSFGDTRLNYGYTF. For the CDR3, the DNA is TGTGCCAGCAGCTTCGGGGACACGAGACTGAACTATGGCTACACCTTC. V is TRBV7-9 and J is TRBJ1-2, with D possibly TRBD1 on 6 matching bases. This CDR3 is built from 16 residues. The V end was cut by 3 bases, the J end by 2 bases, with 16 bases between. Germline assignment: CDR1 SEHNR and CDR2 FQNEAQ (reference sequence).

This clonotype was found once. The CDR3 is CASSLTWAGTEAFF. CDR3 bases: TGTGCCAGCAGCCTAACGTGGGCGGGCACTGAAGCTTTCTTT. The chain has TRBV7-9 and TRBJ1-1; D remains ambiguous. The CDR3 consists of 14 residues. Trimming shortened V by 5 bases and J by 4 bases, and 14 bases separated the two germline ends. CDR1 SEHNR and CDR2 FQNEAQ come from the germline V gene (reference sequence).

This clonotype was recorded a few times. The gene calls are TRBV7-6 and TRBJ2-3, with 9 bases lining up with TRBD2. This CDR3 spans 13 amino acids. Germline V gene sequence: CDR1 SGHVS, CDR2 FNYEAQ. Trimming cost V 5 bases and J 6 bases; bases outside gene matches: 3. The CDR3 nucleotides read TGTGCCAGCAGCCCACTAGCGGGCGATACGCAGTATTTT. Translated: CASSPLAGDTQYF.

This sequence joins TRBV18 and TRBJ2-3; D call uncertain. This CDR3 has 15 residues. Trimming removed 2 bases at V and 4 bases at J, with 13 bases between. Germline CDR1 reads KGHSH; CDR2 reads LQKENI. CDR3 bases: TGTGCCAGCTCACCAAGACGGCTCCGGGCAGATACGCAGTATTTT. Amino acids: CASSPRRLRADTQYF.

The V call is TRBV20-1, the J call TRBJ1-6; D not resolved. Germline-derived CDR1 and CDR2 are DFQATT and SNEGSKA (reference sequence). Between the trimmed V and J ends, which lost 0 bases and 0 bases, there was a span of 9 bases. The length of the CDR3 is 16 residues. The chain's CDR3 is CSARERRSSYNSPLHF. CDR3 nucleotide sequence: TGCAGTGCTAGAGAGCGAAGGAGCTCCTATAATTCACCCCTCCACTTT.

The chain uses TRBV6-2 or TRBV6-3 and TRBJ2-1, with 7 positions matching TRBD2. The CDR3 extends over 17 amino acids. Germline values: CDR1 MNHEY, CDR2 SVGEGT. V lost 6 bases to trimming and J lost 1 base; unmatched junction nucleotides: 12. As DNA, the CDR3 is TGTGCCAGCAGCCCCAAGCCTAGCGGTCAATCCTACAATGAGCAGTTCTTC. It codes for CASSPKPSGQSYNEQFF.